This TCR beta chain was recovered during a study of T cell repertoires in cytomegalovirus infection. Study background: CMV infection and matching HLA type were both indicated by public TCR beta signatures. Study-wide results and limits: CMV-specific HLA-C-restricted TCR beta clonotypes dominated the ex vivo response.

Trimming shortened V by 2 bases and J by 5 bases, and 15 bases separated the two germline ends. Germline-derived CDR1 and CDR2 are DFQATT and SNEGSKA (reference sequence). CDR3 length equals 15 residues. TCRdb passed the reads through MiXCR, listing each CDR3 protein once. The sample has almost 500,000 distinct CDR3 sequences, about 11% seen once. In this sample, this clonotype turned up many times. Its antigen is currently unknown. The sample consisted of PBMCs. The rearrangement links TRBV20-1 to TRBJ1-4; a possible D gene is TRBD1 (5 bases). The clonotype comes from a human donor in good health (CMV status not recorded). Some clones in this sample may be carry-over from other donors' samples. The CDR3 loop reads CSARLGTASNEKLFF. The CDR3 nucleotides are TGCAGTGCTAGACTAGGGACGGCTTCGAATGAAAAACTGTTTTTT.